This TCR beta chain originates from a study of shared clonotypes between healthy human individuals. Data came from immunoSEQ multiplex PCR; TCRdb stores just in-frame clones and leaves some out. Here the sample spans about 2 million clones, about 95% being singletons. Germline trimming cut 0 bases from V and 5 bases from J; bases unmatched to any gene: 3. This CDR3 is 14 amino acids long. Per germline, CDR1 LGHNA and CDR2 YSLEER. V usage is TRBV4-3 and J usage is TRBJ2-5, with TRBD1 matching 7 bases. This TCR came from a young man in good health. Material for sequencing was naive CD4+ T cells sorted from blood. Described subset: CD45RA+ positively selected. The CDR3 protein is CASSQETGLETQYF. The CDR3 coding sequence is TGCGCCAGCAGCCAAGAGACAGGGTTGGAGACCCAGTACTTC.